This TCR beta chain was documented in a study of shared clonotypes between healthy human individuals. Study outcomes and limitations: Sequencing depth was a factor that was expected to affect clonotype sharing among donors.

In the case of this clone: Its antigen is not known.

The protocol was immunoSEQ multiplex PCR, while the TCRdb copy is restricted to in-frame clones and leaves out a portion. The sample carries about 2 million clones, over 85% recorded once. Trimming stripped 1 base from V and 8 bases from J, with 16 bases between. The CDR3 runs 15 residues. CDR1 SGDLS and CDR2 YYNGEE come from the germline V gene. Terminally differentiated effector memory CD45RA+ cells were left out of the naive CD8 fraction, which was CD45RO-negative and positively selected for CCR7. Specimen: naive CD8+ T cells sorted from blood. The chain carries TRBV9 and TRBJ2-1; D unresolved. This receptor was obtained from a man younger than 35 in good health. The DNA of the CDR3 is TGTGCCAGCAGCGTAAACGGTGTGGCCCCCCATGAGCAGTTCTTC. Translation: CASSVNGVAPHEQFF.